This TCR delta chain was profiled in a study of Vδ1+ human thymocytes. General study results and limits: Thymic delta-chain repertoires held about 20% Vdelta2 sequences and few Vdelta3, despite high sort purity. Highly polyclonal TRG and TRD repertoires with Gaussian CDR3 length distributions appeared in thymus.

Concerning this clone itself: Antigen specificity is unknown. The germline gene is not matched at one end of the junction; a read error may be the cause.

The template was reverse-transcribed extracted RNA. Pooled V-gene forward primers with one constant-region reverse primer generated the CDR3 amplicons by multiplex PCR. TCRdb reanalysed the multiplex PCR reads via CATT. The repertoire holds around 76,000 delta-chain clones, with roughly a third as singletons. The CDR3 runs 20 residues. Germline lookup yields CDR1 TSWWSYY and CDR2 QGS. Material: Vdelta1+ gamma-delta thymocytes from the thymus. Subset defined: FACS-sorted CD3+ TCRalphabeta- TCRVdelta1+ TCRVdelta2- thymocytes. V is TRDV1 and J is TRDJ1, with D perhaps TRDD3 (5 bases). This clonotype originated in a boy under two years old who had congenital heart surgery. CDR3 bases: TGCGCTCTTGGGGAACTTTGGCCCTATGGTGAGGGGACCCTCACCGATAAACTCATCTTT. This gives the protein CALGELWPYGEGTLTDKLIF.